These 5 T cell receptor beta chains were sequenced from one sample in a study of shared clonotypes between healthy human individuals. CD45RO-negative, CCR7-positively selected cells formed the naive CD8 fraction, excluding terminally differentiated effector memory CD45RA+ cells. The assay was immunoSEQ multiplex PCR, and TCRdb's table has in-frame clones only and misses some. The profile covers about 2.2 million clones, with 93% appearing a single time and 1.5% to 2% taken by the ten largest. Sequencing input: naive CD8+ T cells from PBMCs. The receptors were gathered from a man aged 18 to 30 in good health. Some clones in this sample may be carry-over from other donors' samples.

This CDR3 is CASSIVGGEETQYF. The CDR3 DNA is TGTGCCAGTAGTATAGTTGGTGGGGAAGAGACCCAGTACTTC. This chain uses TRBV19 with TRBJ2-5; D gene uncertain. The germline V and J ends were trimmed by 1 base and 3 bases, with 9 bases remaining between them. There are 14 residues in the CDR3. Germline CDR1 is LNHDA and CDR2 is SQIVND (reference sequence).

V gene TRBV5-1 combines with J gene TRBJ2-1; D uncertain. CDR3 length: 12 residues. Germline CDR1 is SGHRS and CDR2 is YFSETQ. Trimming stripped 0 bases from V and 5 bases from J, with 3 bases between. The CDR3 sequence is CASSLDHNEQFF. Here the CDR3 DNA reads TGCGCCAGCAGCTTGGACCACAATGAGCAGTTCTTC.

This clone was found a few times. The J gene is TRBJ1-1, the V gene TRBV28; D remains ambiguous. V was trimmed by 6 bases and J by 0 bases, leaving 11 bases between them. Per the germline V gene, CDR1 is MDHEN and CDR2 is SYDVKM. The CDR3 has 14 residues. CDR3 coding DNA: TGTGCCAGCAGGATCCGAAGCATGAACACTGAAGCTTTCTTT. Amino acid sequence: CASRIRSMNTEAFF.

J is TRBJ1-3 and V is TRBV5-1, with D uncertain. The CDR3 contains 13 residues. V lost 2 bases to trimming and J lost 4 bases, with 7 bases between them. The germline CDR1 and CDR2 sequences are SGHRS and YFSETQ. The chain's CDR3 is CASSFEGGNTIYF. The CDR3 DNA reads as TGCGCCAGCAGCTTTGAGGGAGGAAACACCATATATTTT.

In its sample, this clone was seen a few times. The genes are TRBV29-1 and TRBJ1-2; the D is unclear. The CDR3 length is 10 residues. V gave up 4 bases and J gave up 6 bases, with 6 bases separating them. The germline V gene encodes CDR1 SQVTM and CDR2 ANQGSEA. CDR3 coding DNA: TGCAGCGTTGGTGATGATGGCTACACCTTC. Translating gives CSVGDDGYTF.